A selection of T cell receptor beta chains follows, all from one sample in a study of early T cells in non-severe SARS-CoV-2 infection. TCRdb reprocessed the 5' RACE reads with MiXCR, giving one entry per CDR3 protein. The top ten clones hold about a tenth of a sample with 30,000 to 45,000 distinct CDR3 sequences, about 3.9% of them seen once. The sequencing input was whole blood. These receptors originate from an adult who was a healthcare worker with PCR-confirmed SARS-CoV-2 infection or an uninfected control (not recorded which). The CDR3 runs from the conserved cysteine through the conserved F or W. Fields, in order: CDR3 protein, CDR3 DNA, D gene, J gene, clone size, V gene. D genes are given only for firm matches. Rows give clone size only sometimes, using once, few, many, or a class for an expanded clone.

CDR3aa: CASSLADGHTGELFF; CDR3nt: TGTGCCAGCAGCTTAGCCGACGGGCACACCGGGGAGCTGTTTTTT; d_gene: -; j_gene: TRBJ2-2; abundance: few; v_gene: TRBV7-2
CDR3aa: CASSPGQGHEQFF; CDR3nt: TGTGCCAGCAGCCCCGGACAGGGCCATGAGCAGTTCTTC; d_gene: TRBD1; j_gene: TRBJ2-1; abundance: -; v_gene: TRBV12-3/TRBV12-4
CDR3aa: CASSYSKQGRTEQFF; CDR3nt: TGTGCCAGCAGTTACTCGAAACAGGGGCGGACCGAGCAGTTCTTC; d_gene: TRBD1; j_gene: TRBJ2-1; abundance: many; v_gene: TRBV6-5
CDR3aa: CASSPGRDPVGAFF; CDR3nt: TGTGCCAGCAGCCCAGGCCGGGACCCTGTGGGAGCTTTCTTT; d_gene: -; j_gene: TRBJ1-1; abundance: many; v_gene: TRBV28
CDR3aa: CASRDRQGLNTEAFF; CDR3nt: TGTGCCAGCAGAGATCGACAGGGACTGAACACTGAAGCTTTCTTT; d_gene: TRBD1; j_gene: TRBJ1-1; abundance: many; v_gene: TRBV6-6
CDR3aa: CASSFRRQNTGELFF; CDR3nt: TGTGCCAGCAGCTTTCGACGGCAGAACACCGGGGAGCTGTTTTTT; d_gene: -; j_gene: TRBJ2-2; abundance: -; v_gene: TRBV11-1
CDR3aa: CAINTGQGASNEQFF; CDR3nt: TGTGCCATCAACACGGGACAGGGGGCTAGTAATGAGCAGTTCTTC; d_gene: TRBD1; j_gene: TRBJ2-1; abundance: many; v_gene: TRBV10-3
CDR3aa: CSVTGKPPEQYF; CDR3nt: TGCAGCGTTACGGGAAAACCTCCCGAGCAGTACTTC; d_gene: -; j_gene: TRBJ2-7; abundance: few; v_gene: TRBV29-1
CDR3aa: CASSKQGRASSYNEQFF; CDR3nt: TGTGCCAGCAGCAAACAAGGCCGAGCGAGCTCCTACAATGAGCAGTTCTTC; d_gene: -; j_gene: TRBJ2-1; abundance: many; v_gene: TRBV21-1
CDR3aa: CASSLRQGGYNEQFF; CDR3nt: TGTGCCAGCAGCTTAAGGCAGGGAGGGTACAATGAGCAGTTCTTC; d_gene: TRBD2; j_gene: TRBJ2-1; abundance: many; v_gene: TRBV7-2
CDR3aa: CAWRLTGFNGEAFF; CDR3nt: TGTGCCTGGAGACTGACAGGGTTTAATGGTGAAGCTTTCTTT; d_gene: TRBD1; j_gene: TRBJ1-1; abundance: many; v_gene: TRBV30
CDR3aa: CASSLGIGRGDEQFF; CDR3nt: TGTGCCAGCAGCTTGGGTATAGGAAGGGGTGATGAGCAGTTCTTC; d_gene: -; j_gene: TRBJ2-1; abundance: many; v_gene: TRBV7-9
CDR3aa: CASSVVGPGQAGDNEQFF; CDR3nt: TGTGCCAGCAGCGTAGTGGGACCCGGACAGGCGGGGGACAATGAGCAGTTCTTC; d_gene: -; j_gene: TRBJ2-1; abundance: many; v_gene: TRBV7-6
CDR3aa: CASSLGGTGVTQPQHF; CDR3nt: TGTGCCAGCAGCTTGGGCGGGACAGGGGTTACTCAGCCCCAGCATTTT; d_gene: TRBD1; j_gene: TRBJ1-5; abundance: -; v_gene: TRBV5-4
CDR3aa: CASSLERDRAITEAFF; CDR3nt: TGCGCCAGCAGCTTGGAACGGGACAGGGCTATCACTGAAGCTTTCTTT; d_gene: TRBD1; j_gene: TRBJ1-1; abundance: -; v_gene: TRBV5-1
CDR3aa: CASSLVTETQYF; CDR3nt: TGTGCCAGCAGCTTAGTCACAGAGACCCAGTACTTC; d_gene: -; j_gene: TRBJ2-5; abundance: -; v_gene: TRBV7-2
CDR3aa: CASSRLAGYEQYF; CDR3nt: TGTGCCAGCAGCCGACTAGCGGGATACGAGCAGTACTTC; d_gene: TRBD2; j_gene: TRBJ2-7; abundance: many; v_gene: TRBV6-1
CDR3aa: CASRLRQGGLFEQYF; CDR3nt: TGTGCCAGCAGGCTCAGACAGGGGGGTCTGTTCGAGCAGTACTTC; d_gene: TRBD1; j_gene: TRBJ2-7; abundance: many; v_gene: TRBV7-2
CDR3aa: CSVATSGMIQETQYF; CDR3nt: TGCAGCGTTGCAACTAGCGGGATGATCCAAGAGACCCAGTACTTC; d_gene: TRBD2; j_gene: TRBJ2-5; abundance: many; v_gene: TRBV29-1
CDR3aa: CATSRGTSYNEQFF; CDR3nt: TGTGCCACCAGCAGGGGTACCTCCTACAATGAGCAGTTCTTC; d_gene: -; j_gene: TRBJ2-1; abundance: -; v_gene: TRBV15
CDR3aa: CASSAGTGDIQYF; CDR3nt: TGTGCCAGCAGTGCCGGGACAGGGGACATTCAGTACTTC; d_gene: TRBD1; j_gene: TRBJ2-4; abundance: many; v_gene: TRBV6-2/TRBV6-3
CDR3aa: CSVDFVRTGVQTQYF; CDR3nt: TGCAGCGTTGATTTTGTCAGGACAGGGGTACAGACCCAGTACTTC; d_gene: TRBD1; j_gene: TRBJ2-5; abundance: many; v_gene: TRBV29-1
CDR3aa: CASRPGQGYEQYF; CDR3nt: TGTGCCAGCAGACCCGGACAGGGCTACGAGCAGTACTTC; d_gene: TRBD1; j_gene: TRBJ2-7; abundance: many; v_gene: TRBV28
CDR3aa: CSVDGLGVDTQYF; CDR3nt: TGCAGCGTTGACGGGTTAGGGGTAGATACGCAGTATTTT; d_gene: -; j_gene: TRBJ2-3; abundance: few; v_gene: TRBV29-1
CDR3aa: CASSPELGRTDTQYF; CDR3nt: TGTGCCAGCTCACCAGAGCTAGGACGCACAGATACGCAGTATTTT; d_gene: -; j_gene: TRBJ2-3; abundance: few; v_gene: TRBV18
CDR3aa: CASHRGTGELFF; CDR3nt: TGTGCCAGCCACCGTGGGACCGGGGAGCTGTTTTTT; d_gene: -; j_gene: TRBJ2-2; abundance: many; v_gene: TRBV28
CDR3aa: CASSNTANEKLFF; CDR3nt: TGTGCCAGCAGCAACACTGCTAATGAAAAACTGTTTTTT; d_gene: -; j_gene: TRBJ1-4; abundance: many; v_gene: TRBV7-9
CDR3aa: CASSSTTDTQYF; CDR3nt: TGTGCCAGCAGCTCGACCACAGATACGCAGTATTTT; d_gene: -; j_gene: TRBJ2-3; abundance: -; v_gene: TRBV11-3
CDR3aa: CASSEVRDKSKLFF; CDR3nt: TGTGCCAGCAGTGAAGTCCGGGACAAGTCAAAACTGTTTTTT; d_gene: -; j_gene: TRBJ1-4; abundance: many; v_gene: TRBV6-1
CDR3aa: CASSLGLASTNTGELFF; CDR3nt: TGTGCCAGCAGCTTGGGACTAGCCAGCACGAACACCGGGGAGCTGTTTTTT; d_gene: TRBD2; j_gene: TRBJ2-2; abundance: few; v_gene: TRBV5-5
CDR3aa: CASSALQGYNQPQHF; CDR3nt: TGTGCCAGCAGTGCGCTGCAGGGGTACAATCAGCCCCAGCATTTT; d_gene: -; j_gene: TRBJ1-5; abundance: many; v_gene: TRBV2